This TCR beta chain was obtained from a study of T cell responses to AZD1222 COVID-19 vaccine. This clone was recorded a few times. The method was immunoSEQ multiplex PCR; TCRdb's version includes in-frame clones alone and lacks a portion of them. The table shows about 99,000 clones, with 70% to 90% occurring only once. The germline gives CDR1 SGHTA, CDR2 FQGTGA. V was trimmed by 2 bases and J by 5 bases, leaving 9 bases between them. This CDR3 comprises 13 residues. The material sequenced was peripheral blood, taken on day 0 of AZD1222 vaccination. This sequence joins TRBV7-3 and TRBJ1-1; D call uncertain. The clonotype was recovered from an adult in good health. CDR3 in amino acids: CASSLRTATEAFF. CDR3 in DNA: TGTGCCAGCAGCTTACGCACAGCAACTGAAGCTTTCTTT.